The TCR beta chain under discussion was sequenced for a study of blood T cell repertoires in COVID-19. Study in general: The cDNA or gDNA used as material had been derived from T cells, B-cell-depleted T cells, or PBMCs.

Per germline, CDR1 SNHLY and CDR2 FYNNEI. This CDR3 contains 13 residues. Trimming cost V 6 bases and J 5 bases, with 11 bases left between them. The protocol was immunoSEQ multiplex PCR, while the TCRdb copy is restricted to in-frame clones and leaves out a portion. This table holds 150,000 to 200,000 clones, around 87% found once. The J gene is TRBJ1-5, the V gene TRBV2; D remains unclear. The TCR sequence derives from a man between 35 and 55 years old with active or convalescent COVID-19. Sequenced sample: peripheral blood. The CDR3 DNA is TGTGCCAGCAGGGGTGACGGGTATCAGCCCCAGCATTTT. Translation gives CASRGDGYQPQHF.